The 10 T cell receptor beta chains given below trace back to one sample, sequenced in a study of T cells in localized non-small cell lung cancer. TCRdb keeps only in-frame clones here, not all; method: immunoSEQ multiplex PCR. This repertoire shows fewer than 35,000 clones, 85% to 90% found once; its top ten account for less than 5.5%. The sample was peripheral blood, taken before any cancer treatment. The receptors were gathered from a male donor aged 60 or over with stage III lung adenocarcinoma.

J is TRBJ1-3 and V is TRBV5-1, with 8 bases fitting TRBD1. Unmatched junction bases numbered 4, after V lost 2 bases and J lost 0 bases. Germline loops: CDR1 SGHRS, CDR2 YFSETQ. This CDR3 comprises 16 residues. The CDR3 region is CASSFRTGSSGNTIYF. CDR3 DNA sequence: TGCGCCAGCAGCTTCCGGACAGGGAGCTCTGGAAACACCATATATTTT.

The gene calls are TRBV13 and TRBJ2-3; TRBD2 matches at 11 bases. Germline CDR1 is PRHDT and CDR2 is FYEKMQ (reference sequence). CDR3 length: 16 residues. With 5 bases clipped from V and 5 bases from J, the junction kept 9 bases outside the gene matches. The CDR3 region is CASSPRFGLAGDTQYF. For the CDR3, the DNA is TGTGCCAGCAGCCCACGTTTCGGACTAGCGGGAGATACGCAGTATTTT.

CDR3: CASKSPAGGIDTEAFF. DNA of the CDR3: TGCGCCAGCAAGAGCCCCGCAGGGGGCATCGACACTGAAGCTTTCTTT. The chain couples TRBV5-1 to TRBJ1-1; 8 bases map to TRBD1. From germline, CDR1 is SGHRS and CDR2 YFSETQ. V shed 6 bases, J shed 3 bases, and the junction held 13 bases outside the gene matches. This CDR3 has 16 amino acids.

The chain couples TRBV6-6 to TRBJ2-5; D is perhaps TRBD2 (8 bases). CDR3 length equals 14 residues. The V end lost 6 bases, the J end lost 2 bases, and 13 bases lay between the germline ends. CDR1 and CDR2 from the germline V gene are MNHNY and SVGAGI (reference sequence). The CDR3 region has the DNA TGTGCCAGCAGCGGGGGGGGACAGCAAGAGACCCAGTACTTC. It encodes CASSGGGQQETQYF.

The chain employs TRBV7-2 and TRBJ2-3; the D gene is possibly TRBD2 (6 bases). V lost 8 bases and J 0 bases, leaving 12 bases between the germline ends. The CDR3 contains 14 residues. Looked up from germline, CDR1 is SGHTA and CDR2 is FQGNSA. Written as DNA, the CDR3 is TGTGCCAGCGCGGGGCGGGTGAGCACAGATACGCAGTATTTT. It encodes CASAGRVSTDTQYF.

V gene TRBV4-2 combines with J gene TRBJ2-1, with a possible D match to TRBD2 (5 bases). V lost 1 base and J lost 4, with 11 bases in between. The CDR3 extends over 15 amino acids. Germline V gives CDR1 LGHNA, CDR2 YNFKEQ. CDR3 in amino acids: CASSQARGGYNEQFF. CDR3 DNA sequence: TGTGCCAGCAGCCAAGCAAGAGGAGGATACAATGAGCAGTTCTTC.

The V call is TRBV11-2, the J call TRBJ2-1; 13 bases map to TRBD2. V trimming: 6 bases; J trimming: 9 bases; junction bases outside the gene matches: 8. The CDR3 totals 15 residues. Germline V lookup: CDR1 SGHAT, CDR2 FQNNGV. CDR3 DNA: TGTGCCAGCAGGGGCGGGACTAGCGGGGTTAGTGAGCAGTTCTTC. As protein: CASRGGTSGVSEQFF. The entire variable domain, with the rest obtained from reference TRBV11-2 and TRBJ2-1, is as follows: EAGVAQSPRYKIIEKRQSVAFWCNPISGHATLYWYQQILGQGPKLLIQFQNNGVVDDSQLPKDRFSAERLKGVDSTLKIQPAKLEDSAVYLCASRGGTSGVSEQFFGPGTRLTVL.

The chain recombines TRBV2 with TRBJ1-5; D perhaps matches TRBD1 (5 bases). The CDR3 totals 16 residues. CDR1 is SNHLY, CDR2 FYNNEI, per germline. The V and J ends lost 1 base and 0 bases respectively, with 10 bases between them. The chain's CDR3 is CASSEGQGYSNQPQHF. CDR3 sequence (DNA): TGTGCCAGCAGTGAAGGGCAGGGTTATAGCAATCAGCCCCAGCATTTT.

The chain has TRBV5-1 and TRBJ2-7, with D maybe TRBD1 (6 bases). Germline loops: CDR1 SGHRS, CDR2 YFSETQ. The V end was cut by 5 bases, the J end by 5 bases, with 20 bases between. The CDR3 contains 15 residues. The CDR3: CASSRGHPRRDEQYF. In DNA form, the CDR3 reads TGCGCCAGCAGTCGGGGACACCCGAGACGGGACGAGCAGTACTTC.

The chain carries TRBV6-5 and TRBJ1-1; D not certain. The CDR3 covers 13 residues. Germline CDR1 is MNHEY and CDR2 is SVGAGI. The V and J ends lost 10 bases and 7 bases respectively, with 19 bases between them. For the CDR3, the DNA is TGTGCCACCAAGGTCACGAATTTAGGTGAAGCTTTCTTT. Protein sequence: CATKVTNLGEAFF.